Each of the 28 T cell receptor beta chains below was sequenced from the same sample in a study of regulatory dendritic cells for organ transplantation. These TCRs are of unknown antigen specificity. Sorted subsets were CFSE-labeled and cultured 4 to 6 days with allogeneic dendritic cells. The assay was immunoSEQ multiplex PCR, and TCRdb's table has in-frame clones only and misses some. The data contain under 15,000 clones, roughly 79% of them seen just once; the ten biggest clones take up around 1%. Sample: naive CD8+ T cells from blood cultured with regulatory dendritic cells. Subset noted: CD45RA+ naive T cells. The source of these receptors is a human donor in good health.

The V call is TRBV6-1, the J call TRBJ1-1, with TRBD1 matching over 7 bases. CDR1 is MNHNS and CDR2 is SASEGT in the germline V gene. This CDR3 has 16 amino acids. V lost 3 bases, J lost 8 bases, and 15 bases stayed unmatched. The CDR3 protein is CASSESTGLESPEAFF. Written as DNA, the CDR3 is TGTGCCAGCAGTGAGTCGACAGGGTTGGAGAGTCCCGAAGCTTTCTTT.

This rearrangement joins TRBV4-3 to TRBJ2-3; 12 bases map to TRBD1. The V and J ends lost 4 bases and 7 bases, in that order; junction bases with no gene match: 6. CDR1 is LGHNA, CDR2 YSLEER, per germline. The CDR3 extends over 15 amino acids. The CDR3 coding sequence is TGCGCCAGCAGCCCCGGGACAGGGGGCGGAAATACGCAGTATTTT. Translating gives CASSPGTGGGNTQYF.

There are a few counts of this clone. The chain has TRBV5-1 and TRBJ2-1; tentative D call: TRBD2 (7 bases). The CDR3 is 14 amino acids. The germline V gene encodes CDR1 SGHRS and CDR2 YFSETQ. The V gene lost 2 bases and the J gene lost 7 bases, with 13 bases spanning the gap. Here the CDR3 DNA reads TGCGCCAGCAGCTTTGGGGGGGCCCTAAATGAGCAGTTCTTC. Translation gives CASSFGGALNEQFF.

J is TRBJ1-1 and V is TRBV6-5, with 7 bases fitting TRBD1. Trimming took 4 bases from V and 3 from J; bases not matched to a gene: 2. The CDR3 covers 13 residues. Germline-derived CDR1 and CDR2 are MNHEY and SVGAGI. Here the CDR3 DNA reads TGTGCCAGCAGTTGGGGACAGCACACTGAAGCTTTCTTT. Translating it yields CASSWGQHTEAFF.

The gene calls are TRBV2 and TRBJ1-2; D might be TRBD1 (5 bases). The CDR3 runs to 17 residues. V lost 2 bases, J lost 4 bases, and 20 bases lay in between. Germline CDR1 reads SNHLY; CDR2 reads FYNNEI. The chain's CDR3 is CASSELPPGNRLYGYTF. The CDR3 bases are TGTGCCAGCAGTGAACTTCCTCCAGGGAACCGACTCTATGGCTACACCTTC.

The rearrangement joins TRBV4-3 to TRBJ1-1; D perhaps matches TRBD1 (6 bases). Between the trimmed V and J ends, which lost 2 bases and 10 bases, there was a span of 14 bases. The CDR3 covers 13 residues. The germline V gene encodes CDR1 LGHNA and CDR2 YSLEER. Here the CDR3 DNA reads TGCGCCAGCAGCCAAAACGGACTCAGGGGAGCTTTCTTT. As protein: CASSQNGLRGAFF.

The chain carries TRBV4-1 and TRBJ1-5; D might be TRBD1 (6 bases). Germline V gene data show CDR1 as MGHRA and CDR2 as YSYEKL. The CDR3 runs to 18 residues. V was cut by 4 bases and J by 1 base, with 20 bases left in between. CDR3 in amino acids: CASSPGRGGVESNQPQHF. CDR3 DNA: TGCGCCAGCAGCCCAGGGCGAGGGGGGGTGGAAAGCAATCAGCCCCAGCATTTT.

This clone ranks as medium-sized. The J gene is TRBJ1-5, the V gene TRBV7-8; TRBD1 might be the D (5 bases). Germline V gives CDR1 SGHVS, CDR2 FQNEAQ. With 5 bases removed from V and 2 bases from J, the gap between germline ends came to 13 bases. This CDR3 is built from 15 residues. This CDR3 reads CASSQGPRGNQPQHF. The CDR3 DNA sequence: TGTGCCAGCAGCCAAGGTCCCAGGGGCAATCAGCCCCAGCATTTT.

The CDR3 sequence: CASSLAAGDGYTF. The CDR3 nucleotides are TGTGCCAGCAGCTTAGCCGCGGGCGACGGCTACACCTTC. The chain employs TRBV7-9 and TRBJ1-2, with D unresolved. The CDR3 has 13 amino acids. The V end was cut by 0 bases, the J end by 8 bases, with 10 bases between. The V gene's germline CDR1 is SEHNR and CDR2 FQNEAQ (reference sequence).

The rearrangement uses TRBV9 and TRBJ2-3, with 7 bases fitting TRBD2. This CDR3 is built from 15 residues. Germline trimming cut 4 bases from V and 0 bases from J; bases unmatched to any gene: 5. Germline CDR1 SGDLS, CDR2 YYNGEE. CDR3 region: CASSSGGGSTDTQYF. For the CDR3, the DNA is TGTGCCAGCAGCTCCGGCGGGGGTAGCACAGATACGCAGTATTTT.

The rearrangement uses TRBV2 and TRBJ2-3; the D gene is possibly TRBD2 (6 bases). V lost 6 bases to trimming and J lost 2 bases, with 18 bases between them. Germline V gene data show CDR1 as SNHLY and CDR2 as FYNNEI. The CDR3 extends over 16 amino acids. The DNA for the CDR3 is TGTGCCAGCAGAGTGAGTCTGGCGGGGATCACAGATACGCAGTATTTT. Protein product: CASRVSLAGITDTQYF.

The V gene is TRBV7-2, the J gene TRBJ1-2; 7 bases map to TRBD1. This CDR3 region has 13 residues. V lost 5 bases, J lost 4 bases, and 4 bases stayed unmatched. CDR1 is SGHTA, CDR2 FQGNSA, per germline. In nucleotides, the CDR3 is TGTGCCAGCAGCACAGGACAGGTCTATGGCTACACCTTC. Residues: CASSTGQVYGYTF.

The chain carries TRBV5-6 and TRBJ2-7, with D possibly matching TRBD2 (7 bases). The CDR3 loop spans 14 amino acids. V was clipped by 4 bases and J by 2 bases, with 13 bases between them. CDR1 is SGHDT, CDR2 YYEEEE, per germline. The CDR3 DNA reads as TGTGCCAGCAGCAGGGGGGGAGGGCCCTACGAGCAGTACTTC. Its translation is CASSRGGGPYEQYF.

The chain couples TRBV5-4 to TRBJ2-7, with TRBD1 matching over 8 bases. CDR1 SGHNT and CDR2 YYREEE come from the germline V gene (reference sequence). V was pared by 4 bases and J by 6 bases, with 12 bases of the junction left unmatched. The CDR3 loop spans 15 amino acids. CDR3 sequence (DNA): TGTGCCAGCAGCCCTCCAGGACAGGGTTCGGGCGAGCAGTACTTC. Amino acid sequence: CASSPPGQGSGEQYF.

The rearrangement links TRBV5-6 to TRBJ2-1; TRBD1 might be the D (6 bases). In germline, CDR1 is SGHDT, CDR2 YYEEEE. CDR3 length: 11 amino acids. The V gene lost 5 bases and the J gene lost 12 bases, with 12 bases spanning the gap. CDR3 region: CASSSPGVQFF. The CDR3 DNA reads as TGTGCCAGCAGTTCCCCAGGGGTGCAGTTCTTC.

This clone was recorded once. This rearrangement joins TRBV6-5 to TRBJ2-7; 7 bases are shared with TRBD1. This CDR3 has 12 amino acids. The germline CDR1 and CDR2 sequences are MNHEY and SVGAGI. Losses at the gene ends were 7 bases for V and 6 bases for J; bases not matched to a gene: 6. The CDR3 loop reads CASKTGMREQYF. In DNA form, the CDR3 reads TGTGCCAGCAAGACAGGGATGCGCGAGCAGTACTTC.

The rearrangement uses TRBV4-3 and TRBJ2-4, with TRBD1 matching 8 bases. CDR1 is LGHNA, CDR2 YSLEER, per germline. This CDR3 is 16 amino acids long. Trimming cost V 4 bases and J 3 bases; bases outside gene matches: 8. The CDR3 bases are TGCGCCAGCAGCCCTGGGACAGGTGTTGGCAAAAACATTCAGTACTTC. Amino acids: CASSPGTGVGKNIQYF.

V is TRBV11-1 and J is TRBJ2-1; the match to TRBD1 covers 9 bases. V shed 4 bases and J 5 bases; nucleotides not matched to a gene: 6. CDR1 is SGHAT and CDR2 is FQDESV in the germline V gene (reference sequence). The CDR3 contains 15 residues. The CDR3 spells CASSSPDRGNNEQFF. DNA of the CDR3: TGTGCCAGCAGCTCACCGGACAGGGGAAACAATGAGCAGTTCTTC.

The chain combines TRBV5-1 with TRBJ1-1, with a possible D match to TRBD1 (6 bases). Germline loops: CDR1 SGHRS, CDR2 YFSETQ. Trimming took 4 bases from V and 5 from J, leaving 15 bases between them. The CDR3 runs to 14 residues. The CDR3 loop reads CASSLDTGKTEAFF. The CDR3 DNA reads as TGCGCCAGCAGCCTGGACACAGGGAAGACTGAAGCTTTCTTT.

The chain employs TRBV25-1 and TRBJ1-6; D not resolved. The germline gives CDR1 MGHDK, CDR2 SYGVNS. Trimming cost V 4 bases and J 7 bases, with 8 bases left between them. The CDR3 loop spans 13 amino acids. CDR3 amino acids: CASSGFVNSPLHF. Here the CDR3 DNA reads TGTGCCAGCAGTGGTTTCGTGAATTCACCCCTCCACTTT.

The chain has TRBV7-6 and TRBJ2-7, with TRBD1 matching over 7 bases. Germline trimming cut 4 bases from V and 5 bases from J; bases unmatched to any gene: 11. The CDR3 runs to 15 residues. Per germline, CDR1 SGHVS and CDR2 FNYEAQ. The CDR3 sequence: CASSSEMGTVHEQYF. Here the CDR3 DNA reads TGTGCCAGCAGCTCCGAGATGGGGACAGTACACGAGCAGTACTTC.

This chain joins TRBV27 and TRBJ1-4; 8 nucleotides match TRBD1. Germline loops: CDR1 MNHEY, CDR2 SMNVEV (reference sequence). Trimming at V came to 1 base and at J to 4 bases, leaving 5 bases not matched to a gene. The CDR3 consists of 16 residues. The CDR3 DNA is TGTGCCAGCAGTTTATTTATGGGACAGGTTAATGAAAAACTGTTTTTT. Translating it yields CASSLFMGQVNEKLFF.

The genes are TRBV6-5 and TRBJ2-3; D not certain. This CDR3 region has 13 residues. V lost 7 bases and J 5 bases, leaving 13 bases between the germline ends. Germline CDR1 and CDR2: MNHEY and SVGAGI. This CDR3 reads CASTGLTGDTQYF. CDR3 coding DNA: TGTGCCAGCACCGGCCTCACGGGAGATACGCAGTATTTT.

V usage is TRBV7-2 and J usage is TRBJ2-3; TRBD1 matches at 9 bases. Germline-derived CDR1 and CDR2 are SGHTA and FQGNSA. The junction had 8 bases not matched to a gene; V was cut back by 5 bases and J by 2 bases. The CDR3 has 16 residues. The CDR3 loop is CASSLGQGRDTDTQYF. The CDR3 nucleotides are TGTGCCAGCAGCCTCGGACAGGGGAGAGACACAGATACGCAGTATTTT.

The CDR3 region has the DNA TGCGCCAGCAGCCAAGACACAGGTCGACGCTACGAGCAGTACTTC. It is translated as CASSQDTGRRYEQYF. The chain recombines TRBV4-1 with TRBJ2-7; tentative D call: TRBD1 (5 bases). The CDR3 sequence is 15 residues long. Germline-derived CDR1 and CDR2 are MGHRA and YSYEKL. With 0 bases removed from V and 3 bases from J, the gap between germline ends came to 12 bases.

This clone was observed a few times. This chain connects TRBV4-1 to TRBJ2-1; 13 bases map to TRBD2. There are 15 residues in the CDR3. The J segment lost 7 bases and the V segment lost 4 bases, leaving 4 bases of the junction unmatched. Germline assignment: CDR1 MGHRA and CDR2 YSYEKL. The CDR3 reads CASSLLAGGRNEQFF. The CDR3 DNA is TGCGCCAGCAGCCTACTAGCGGGGGGGCGAAATGAGCAGTTCTTC.

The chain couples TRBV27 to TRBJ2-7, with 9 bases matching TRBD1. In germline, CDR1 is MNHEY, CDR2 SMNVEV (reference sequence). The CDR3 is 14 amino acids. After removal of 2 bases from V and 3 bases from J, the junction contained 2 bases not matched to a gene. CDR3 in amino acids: CASSLGTGYYEQYF. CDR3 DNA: TGTGCCAGCAGTTTAGGGACAGGGTACTACGAGCAGTACTTC.

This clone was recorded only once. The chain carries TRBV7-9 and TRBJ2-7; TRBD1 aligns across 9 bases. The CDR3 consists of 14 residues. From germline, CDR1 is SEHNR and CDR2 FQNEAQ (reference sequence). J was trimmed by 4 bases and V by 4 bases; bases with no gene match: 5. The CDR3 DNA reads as TGTGCCAGCAGCTCCCGGGACAGGGTTTACGAGCAGTACTTC. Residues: CASSSRDRVYEQYF. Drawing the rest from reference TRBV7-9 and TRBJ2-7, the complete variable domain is DTGVSQNPRHKITKRGQNVTFRCDPISEHNRLYWYRQTLGQGPEFLTYFQNEAQLEKSRLLSDRFSAERPKGSFSTLEIQRTEQGDSAMYLCASSSRDRVYEQYFGPGTRLTVT.